A selection of T cell receptor beta chains follows, all from one sample in a study of liver allograft versus peripheral blood T cells. One entry per CDR3 protein, called by TCRdb with MiXCR from the reads. The sample lists some 5,600 distinct CDR3 sequences, around 14% occurring once. Source of these receptors: a human patient who had a liver transplant. Some T cells here may be from the graft donor. CDR3s include the opening cysteine and the closing phenylalanine or tryptophan. The D gene is left open where the match is weak. Clone sizes are given selectively: once, few, many, or a class where the clone is expanded.

clone size: few; D gene: .; J gene: TRBJ2-1; V gene: TRBV18; CDR3 DNA: TGTGCCAGCTCACCACCTTTCTTAATGATGACATTCCTGAATGAGCAGTTCTTC; CDR3 protein: CASSPPFLMMTFLNEQFF
clone size: medium-sized; D gene: .; J gene: TRBJ1-2; V gene: TRBV7-9; CDR3 DNA: TGTGCCAGCAGCTTAGAAAGAGTATCTAACTATGGCTACACCTTC; CDR3 protein: CASSLERVSNYGYTF
clone size: .; D gene: TRBD1; J gene: TRBJ1-1; V gene: TRBV20-1; CDR3 DNA: TGCAGTGCACCCGGACAGGGATCAATTGGTACTGAAGCTTTCTTT; CDR3 protein: CSAPGQGSIGTEAFF
clone size: few; D gene: .; J gene: TRBJ2-7; V gene: TRBV30; CDR3 DNA: TGTGCCTGGGGTAGGGGTGGGGGCCACGAGCAGTACTTC; CDR3 protein: CAWGRGGGHEQYF
clone size: .; D gene: .; J gene: TRBJ1-2; V gene: TRBV27; CDR3 DNA: TGTGCCAGCAGGCGGACAGCTAACTATGGCTACACCTTC; CDR3 protein: CASRRTANYGYTF
clone size: few; D gene: TRBD2; J gene: TRBJ2-1; V gene: TRBV6-5; CDR3 DNA: TGTGCCAGCAGTTACCTTGGACTAGCGGGAGTTAGGTACAATGAGCAGTTCTTC; CDR3 protein: CASSYLGLAGVRYNEQFF
clone size: .; D gene: .; J gene: TRBJ2-5; V gene: TRBV6-5; CDR3 DNA: TGTGCCAGCAGTAAGGGGTTTTTGGCTAGCGAAGAGACCCAGTACTTC; CDR3 protein: CASSKGFLASEETQYF
clone size: few; D gene: TRBD2; J gene: TRBJ2-1; V gene: TRBV20-1; CDR3 DNA: TGCAGTGCCCCGACTAGCGTAAACAATGAGCAGTTCTTC; CDR3 protein: CSAPTSVNNEQFF
clone size: medium-sized; D gene: .; J gene: TRBJ1-2; V gene: TRBV7-2; CDR3 DNA: TGTGCCAGCAGCTTAGGTTCGGGCGCGGGATCTAACTATGGCTACACCTTC; CDR3 protein: CASSLGSGAGSNYGYTF
clone size: large; D gene: TRBD1; J gene: TRBJ1-2; V gene: TRBV18; CDR3 DNA: TGTGCCAGCTCACCCAACTCTAACAGGGGGTATGGCTACACCTTC; CDR3 protein: CASSPNSNRGYGYTF
clone size: few; D gene: .; J gene: TRBJ1-3; V gene: TRBV30; CDR3 DNA: TGTGCCTGCCCGACTGTAACCTCTGGAAACACCATATATTTT; CDR3 protein: CACPTVTSGNTIYF
clone size: .; D gene: .; J gene: TRBJ1-5; V gene: TRBV12-3/TRBV12-4; CDR3 DNA: TGTGCCAGCAGTTTACGAGGGGATCAGCCCCAGCATTTT; CDR3 protein: CASSLRGDQPQHF
clone size: few; D gene: .; J gene: TRBJ1-1; V gene: TRBV3-1; CDR3 DNA: TGTGCCAGCAGCCAAGGGGCGGTCTCCATGAACACTGAAGCTTTCTTT; CDR3 protein: CASSQGAVSMNTEAFF
clone size: many; D gene: TRBD2; J gene: TRBJ2-7; V gene: TRBV12-3/TRBV12-4; CDR3 DNA: TGTGCCAGCAGTTTCATCGTAGGGCTAGCGGGGGGGGAGCAGTACTTC; CDR3 protein: CASSFIVGLAGGEQYF
clone size: .; D gene: TRBD1; J gene: TRBJ2-7; V gene: TRBV28; CDR3 DNA: TGTGCCAGCAGGCAGGACAGGGTTCGCGAGCAGTACTTC; CDR3 protein: CASRQDRVREQYF
clone size: medium-sized; D gene: TRBD2; J gene: TRBJ2-7; V gene: TRBV6-1; CDR3 DNA: TGTGCCAGCAGTGAAAGAGCCCTCCGGGAGGGGTACGAGCAGTACTTC; CDR3 protein: CASSERALREGYEQYF
clone size: few; D gene: .; J gene: TRBJ1-3; V gene: TRBV28; CDR3 DNA: TGTGCCAGTTGGGACCGTAGCTCTGGAAACACCATATATTTT; CDR3 protein: CASWDRSSGNTIYF
clone size: many; D gene: TRBD1; J gene: TRBJ1-3; V gene: TRBV28; CDR3 DNA: TGTGCCAGCAGTTTATATGGGACAGGTAGAAACACCATATATTTT; CDR3 protein: CASSLYGTGRNTIYF
clone size: few; D gene: .; J gene: TRBJ1-6; V gene: TRBV28; CDR3 DNA: TGTGCCAGCATGACAGCCGATAATTCACCCCTCCACTTT; CDR3 protein: CASMTADNSPLHF
clone size: .; D gene: .; J gene: TRBJ2-1; V gene: TRBV11-1; CDR3 DNA: TGTGCCAGCAGCTTAGGTTGGCGGGACAATGAGCAGTTCTTC; CDR3 protein: CASSLGWRDNEQFF
clone size: few; D gene: .; J gene: TRBJ2-1; V gene: TRBV20-1; CDR3 DNA: TGCAGTGCTGCGCCGGAGAGCTCCTACAATGAGCAGTTCTTC; CDR3 protein: CSAAPESSYNEQFF
clone size: medium-sized; D gene: .; J gene: TRBJ1-2; V gene: TRBV28; CDR3 DNA: TGTGCCAGCAGTTTTAGGCTTGACTATGGCTACACCTTC; CDR3 protein: CASSFRLDYGYTF
clone size: medium-sized; D gene: .; J gene: TRBJ1-5; V gene: TRBV18; CDR3 DNA: TGTGCCAGCTCACTTTCGACGGTCCGCAATCAGCCCCAGCATTTT; CDR3 protein: CASSLSTVRNQPQHF
clone size: .; D gene: TRBD2; J gene: TRBJ2-7; V gene: TRBV20-1; CDR3 DNA: TGCAGTGGCAGACTAGCGGTTCGGGGTGAGCAGTACTTC; CDR3 protein: CSGRLAVRGEQYF
clone size: few; D gene: .; J gene: TRBJ2-2; V gene: TRBV28; CDR3 DNA: TGTGCCACCAGTTTATCCTCCGGGGAGCTGTTTTTT; CDR3 protein: CATSLSSGELFF
clone size: medium-sized; D gene: .; J gene: TRBJ1-1; V gene: TRBV6-5; CDR3 DNA: TGTGCCAGCAGTTACTCGACCGGCGGTATGGGAGCTTTCTTT; CDR3 protein: CASSYSTGGMGAFF